These T cell receptor beta chains were read from a single sample in a study of blood T cell repertoires in COVID-19. The repertoire was sequenced with immunoSEQ multiplex PCR; TCRdb's copy has only in-frame clones and lacks some. The table lists around 58,000 clones, approximately 87% of them singletons. Sequencing used peripheral blood. The receptors shown here come from a human donor in a cohort sampled during active COVID-19. CDR3s include the opening cysteine and the closing phenylalanine or tryptophan. Fields, in order: V gene, J gene, D gene, clone size, CDR3 DNA, CDR3 protein. D genes are given only for firm matches. The listing skips clone size in some rows; elsewhere it reads once, few, many or a size class.

TRBV7-9,TRBJ2-7,-,few,TGTGCCAGCAGCTACGACAGTTACGAGCAGTACTTC,CASSYDSYEQYF
TRBV4-3,TRBJ2-7,TRBD2,-,TGCGCCAGCAGCCCTGAGACTAGCGGGGGGAACGAGCAGTACTTC,CASSPETSGGNEQYF
TRBV4-3,TRBJ1-1,-,-,TGCGCCAGCAGCCAAGCTTTCTCAGGGTCGAGCACTGAAGCTTTCTTT,CASSQAFSGSSTEAFF
TRBV11-2,TRBJ1-3,-,-,TGTGCCAGCAGTCTGAGATCTGGAAACACCATATATTTT,CASSLRSGNTIYF
TRBV28,TRBJ1-2,TRBD1,-,TGTGCCAGCAGTTTCCCGGGACAGGCTAACTATGGCTACACCTTC,CASSFPGQANYGYTF
TRBV25-1,TRBJ2-7,TRBD2,-,TGTGCCAGCAGGGGAAAGGGACTAGGATCCTACGAGCAGTACTTC,CASRGKGLGSYEQYF
TRBV7-9,TRBJ2-5,TRBD2,-,TGTGCCAGCAGCTTAGGCGGGGGGGTTCAAGAGACCCAGTACTTC,CASSLGGGVQETQYF
TRBV20-1,TRBJ2-7,-,-,TGCAGTGCTAACGGGATCCGAGAGCAGTACTTC,CSANGIREQYF
TRBV6-1,TRBJ2-7,-,medium-sized,TGTGCCAGCAGTGAAGGACTTTCCTACGAGCAGTACTTC,CASSEGLSYEQYF
TRBV7-9,TRBJ1-1,TRBD1,-,TGTGCCAGCAGCGCGGACAGGGAGCACACTGAAGCTTTCTTT,CASSADREHTEAFF
TRBV5-1,TRBJ1-1,-,few,TGCGCCAGCAGCTTTAGTAGGAACACTGAAGCTTTCTTT,CASSFSRNTEAFF
TRBV7-9,TRBJ2-3,-,-,TGTGCCAGCAGCTTGCAAGGGGCAGGTAGGACAGATACGCAGTATTTT,CASSLQGAGRTDTQYF
TRBV7-2,TRBJ1-2,-,-,TGTGCCAGCAGCTCTGCGGGGGGCGCGGGGGGCTACACCTTC,CASSSAGGAGGYTF
TRBV28,TRBJ1-4,TRBD1,-,TGTGCCAGCAGTTTGGGGGACGGGACAGGGCGTGAAAAACTGTTTTTT,CASSLGDGTGREKLFF
TRBV5-6,TRBJ1-5,-,few,TGTGCCAGCAGCTCTACAGGGAGAGATCAGCCCCAGCATTTT,CASSSTGRDQPQHF
TRBV5-5,TRBJ2-2,TRBD1,-,TGTGCCAGCAGCCCAGGGACAGCTCACACCGGGGAGCTGTTTTTT,CASSPGTAHTGELFF
TRBV5-6,TRBJ2-1,TRBD1,-,TGTGCCAGCAGAACAGGGGCGGTCTACAATGAGCAGTTCTTC,CASRTGAVYNEQFF
TRBV5-3,TRBJ1-4,-,-,TGTGCCAGAAGCTCGAAGGGGGGGCCAAATGAAAAACTGTTTTTT,CARSSKGGPNEKLFF
TRBV2,TRBJ1-3,-,once,TGTGCCAGTTCGCGGGCGCACTACTCTGGAAACACCATATATTTT,CASSRAHYSGNTIYF
TRBV13,TRBJ1-1,TRBD1,few,TGTGCCAGCAGCCCCTCGGGACAGGGCACTGAAGCTTTCTTT,CASSPSGQGTEAFF
TRBV30,TRBJ1-1,TRBD1,-,TGTGCCTGGAGTATCGGGGACAGACAGAACACTGAAGCTTTCTTT,CAWSIGDRQNTEAFF
TRBV5-5,TRBJ1-6,-,-,TGTGCCAGCAGCTTGTGGTGGGGCTTTGATAATTCACCCCTCCACTTT,CASSLWWGFDNSPLHF
TRBV7-2,TRBJ2-2,-,-,TGTGCCAGCAGCTTATTCGGCACCGGGGAGCTGTTTTTT,CASSLFGTGELFF